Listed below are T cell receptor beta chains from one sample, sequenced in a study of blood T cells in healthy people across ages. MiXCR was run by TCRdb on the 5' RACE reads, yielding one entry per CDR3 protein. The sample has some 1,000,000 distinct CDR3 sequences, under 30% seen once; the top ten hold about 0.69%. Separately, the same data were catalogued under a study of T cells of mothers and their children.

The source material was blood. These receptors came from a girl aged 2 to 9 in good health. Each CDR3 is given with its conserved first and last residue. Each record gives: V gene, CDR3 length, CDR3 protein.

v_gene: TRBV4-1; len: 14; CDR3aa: CASSQGAGTGEQYF
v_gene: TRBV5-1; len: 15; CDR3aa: CASSPRGGASYGYTF
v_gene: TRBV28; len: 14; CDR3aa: CASSPWGQQETQYF
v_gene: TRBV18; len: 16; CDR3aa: CASSPKDRASPYEQYF
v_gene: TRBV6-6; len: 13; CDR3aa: CASRLRDPGRAFF
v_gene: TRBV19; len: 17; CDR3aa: CASTQRSGRIPRNEQFF
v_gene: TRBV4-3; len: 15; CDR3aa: CASSQDGTGAEKLFF
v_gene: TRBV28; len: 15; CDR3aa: CASRFEGGGQETQYF
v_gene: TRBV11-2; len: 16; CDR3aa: CASSSPGWTSGNEQFF
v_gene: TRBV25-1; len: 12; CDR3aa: CASRPGQEEAFF
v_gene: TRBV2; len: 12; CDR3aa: CASGQDRGGYTF
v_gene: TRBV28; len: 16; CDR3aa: CASSLNPPGLYYEQYF
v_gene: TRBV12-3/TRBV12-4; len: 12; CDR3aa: CASSPEWTPLHF
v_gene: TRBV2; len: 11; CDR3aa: CTSRGPGEQYF
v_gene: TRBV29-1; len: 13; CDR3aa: CSVVRDSYTEAFF
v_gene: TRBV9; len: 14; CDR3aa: CASSPWDSNQPQHF
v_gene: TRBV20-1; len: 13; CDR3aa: CSAVGGSSYGYTF
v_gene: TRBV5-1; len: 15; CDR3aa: CASSWTSGAVVEQFF
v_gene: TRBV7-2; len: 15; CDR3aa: CASSSGGPTPYEQYF
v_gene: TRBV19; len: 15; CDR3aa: CASSTTGTAKETQYF
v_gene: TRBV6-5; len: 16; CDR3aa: CASSSHRATDSDTQYF
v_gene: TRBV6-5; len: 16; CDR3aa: CASSYSARGTRNEQFF
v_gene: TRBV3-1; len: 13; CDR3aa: CASSHRRNSEAFF
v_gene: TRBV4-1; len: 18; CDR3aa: CASSQVLLAGGGNQPQHF
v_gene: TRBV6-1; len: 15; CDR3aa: CASSQGRLGTDTQYF
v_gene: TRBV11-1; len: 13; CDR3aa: CASSPPIGQGPTF
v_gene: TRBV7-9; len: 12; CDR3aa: CASSGLMWPQHF
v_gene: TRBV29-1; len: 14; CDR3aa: CSSSWGGQADTQYF
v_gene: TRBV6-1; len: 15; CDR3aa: CATDTGVGSNQPQHF
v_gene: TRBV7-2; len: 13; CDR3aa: CASSFSSYYEQYF
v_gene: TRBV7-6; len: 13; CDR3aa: CASSLPEKGKLFF
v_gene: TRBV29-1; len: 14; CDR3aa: CSLCNGTSNNEQFF
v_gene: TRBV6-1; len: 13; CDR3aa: CASSETDFYGYTF
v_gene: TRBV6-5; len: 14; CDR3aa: CASRYDRGYYGYTF
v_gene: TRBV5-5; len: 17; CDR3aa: CASSRIVNRGYGNTIYF
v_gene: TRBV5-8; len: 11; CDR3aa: CASSRGTVGYF
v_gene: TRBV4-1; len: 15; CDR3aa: CASSPLAGGVYEQYF
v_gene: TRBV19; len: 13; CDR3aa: CASSRNPKNIQYF
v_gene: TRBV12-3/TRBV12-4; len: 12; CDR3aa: CASSHRGEKLFF
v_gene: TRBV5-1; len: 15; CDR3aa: CASSSTGSGDYGYTF
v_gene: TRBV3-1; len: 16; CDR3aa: CASNQASGRNTGELFF
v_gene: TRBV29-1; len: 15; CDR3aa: CSVVGLRDPSYEQYF
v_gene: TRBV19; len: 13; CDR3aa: CASREQGSDEQYF
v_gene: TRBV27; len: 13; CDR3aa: CASSFDREHGYTF
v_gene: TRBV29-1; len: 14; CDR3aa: CSVEGSGANEKLFF
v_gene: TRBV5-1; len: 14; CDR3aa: CASSYGQGGSPLHF
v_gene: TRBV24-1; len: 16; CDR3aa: CATRGEDLPPYNEQFF
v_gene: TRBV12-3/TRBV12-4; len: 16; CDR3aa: CASSPLDRGDTGELFF
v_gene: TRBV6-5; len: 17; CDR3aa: CASSYSLAGLDTNEQFF
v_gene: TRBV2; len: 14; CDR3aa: CASSVRQDGYGYTF
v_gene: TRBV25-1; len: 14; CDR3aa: CASKGLGDTGELFF
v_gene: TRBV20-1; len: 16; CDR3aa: CSADAWGGSSYNEQFF